This T cell receptor beta chain was found in a study of beta chain features in type 1 diabetes. Study results and caveats: Fewer junction insertions and more nucleotide deletions appeared in type 1 diabetes patients. For patients and controls alike, PCR might favor shorter templates to the same degree. Shortening of TCRB CDR3s, moderate but significant, appeared in all four CD4+ subsets of Type 1 diabetes patients.

This clone occurred a few times. Its specificity is unknown. Expressed TCRB transcripts got sequenced, as all isolated RNA was reverse transcribed. Sequenced by immunoSEQ multiplex PCR; TCRdb stores in-frame clones only, minus some. This table has around 250,000 clones, under 70% appearing once. The CDR3 has 11 amino acids. Germline values: CDR1 SEHNR, CDR2 FQNEAQ (reference sequence). V lost 5 bases and J lost 5, with 5 bases in between. The chain joins TRBV7-9 to TRBJ2-3; the D is unclear. This sequence was found in a man aged 25-40 years in good health. Sequencing input: naive CD4+ T cells from blood. CDR3 DNA sequence: TGTGCCAGCAGCCGCCAAGATACGCAGTATTTT. Protein: CASSRQDTQYF.